Listed below are T cell receptor beta chains from one sample, sequenced in a study of control samples from healthy donors and cancer patients. TCRdb's copy holds only in-frame clones and misses some; the assay was immunoSEQ multiplex PCR. The data hold 70,000 or so clones, with around 92% observed a single time. Sequences were obtained from PBMCs. These receptors originate from a man aged 60 to 75 with lung cancer. The CDR3 runs from the conserved cysteine through the conserved F or W. A D gene is named only where the DNA matches it firmly. Some rows have no size entry. The others give once, few or many, or a class for an expanded clone.

d_gene: TRBD1; abundance: -; j_gene: TRBJ1-5; v_gene: TRBV27; CDR3nt: TGTGCCAGCAGTTTATCCGCGACCGGACAGGGGGATTGGTCTCGCAATCAGCCCCAGCATTTT; CDR3aa: CASSLSATGQGDWSRNQPQHF
d_gene: -; abundance: -; j_gene: TRBJ2-5; v_gene: TRBV6-2/TRBV6-3; CDR3nt: TGTGCCAGCAGTTATGTGAGTGGATCTCCCAAGGAGACCCAGTACTTC; CDR3aa: CASSYVSGSPKETQYF
d_gene: TRBD1; abundance: -; j_gene: TRBJ1-2; v_gene: TRBV7-3; CDR3nt: TGTGCCAGCAGCGTACAAGACAGGGATCCCGGAGGCTACACCTTC; CDR3aa: CASSVQDRDPGGYTF
d_gene: -; abundance: -; j_gene: TRBJ2-7; v_gene: TRBV5-1; CDR3nt: TGCGCCAGCAGCGAGGGTTGGACAAATCTCTACGAGCAGTACTTC; CDR3aa: CASSEGWTNLYEQYF
d_gene: -; abundance: -; j_gene: TRBJ2-2; v_gene: TRBV18; CDR3nt: TGTGCCAGCTCAGCCCCTAACAGGGAGCGGATCGGGGAGCTGTTTTTT; CDR3aa: CASSAPNRERIGELFF
d_gene: -; abundance: -; j_gene: TRBJ1-6; v_gene: TRBV7-7; CDR3nt: TGTGCCAGCAGCTTACGGCCTAACTGCACGCGCCCCTATAATTCACCCCTCCACTTT; CDR3aa: CASSLRPNCTRPYNSPLHF
d_gene: TRBD1; abundance: -; j_gene: TRBJ1-6; v_gene: TRBV7-2; CDR3nt: TGTGCCAGCAGCTCAGGGGGTTATAATTCACCCCTCCACTTT; CDR3aa: CASSSGGYNSPLHF
d_gene: TRBD1; abundance: -; j_gene: TRBJ2-6; v_gene: TRBV7-2; CDR3nt: TGTGCCAGCAGCTTTACAGGGGGCTCTGGGGCCAACGTCCTGACTTTC; CDR3aa: CASSFTGGSGANVLTF
d_gene: TRBD1; abundance: -; j_gene: TRBJ2-3; v_gene: TRBV9; CDR3nt: TGTGCCAGCAGCGCTAAGACAGGGGGAGCGGATACGCAGTATTTT; CDR3aa: CASSAKTGGADTQYF
d_gene: TRBD2; abundance: few; j_gene: TRBJ2-3; v_gene: TRBV18; CDR3nt: TGTGCCAGCTCACTAGGAACCGTAGCGGGGGGCCGAGATACGCAGTATTTT; CDR3aa: CASSLGTVAGGRDTQYF
d_gene: TRBD2; abundance: once; j_gene: TRBJ2-5; v_gene: TRBV5-1; CDR3nt: TGCGCCAGCAGCGGCGGACTAGCGGGGGGCCAAGAGACCCAGTACTTC; CDR3aa: CASSGGLAGGQETQYF
d_gene: -; abundance: -; j_gene: TRBJ1-6; v_gene: TRBV4-1; CDR3nt: TGCCCCAGCAGCCAACCCCATCCCAGGGCGATCAATTCACCCCTCCACTTT; CDR3aa: CPSSQPHPRAINSPLHF
d_gene: -; abundance: -; j_gene: TRBJ1-6; v_gene: TRBV24-1; CDR3nt: TGTGCCACCAGTGATTTAAGGGGAGCTCCTAATTCACCCCTCCACTTT; CDR3aa: CATSDLRGAPNSPLHF
d_gene: -; abundance: -; j_gene: TRBJ2-5; v_gene: TRBV4-2; CDR3nt: TGTGCCAGCAGCCAGGGACGGTTCCAAGAGACCCAGTACTTC; CDR3aa: CASSQGRFQETQYF
d_gene: -; abundance: -; j_gene: TRBJ2-2; v_gene: TRBV5-1; CDR3nt: TGCGCCAGCGGGGACGGATCGAGGGCCGGGGAGCTGTTTTTT; CDR3aa: CASGDGSRAGELFF
d_gene: TRBD2; abundance: -; j_gene: TRBJ2-5; v_gene: TRBV18; CDR3nt: TGTGCCAGCTCACCTGTTAGCGGGAAGGTGGAGACCCAGTACTTC; CDR3aa: CASSPVSGKVETQYF
d_gene: TRBD1; abundance: -; j_gene: TRBJ1-2; v_gene: TRBV3-1/TRBV3-2; CDR3nt: TGTGCCAGCAGCCAAGGGCCGGGACAGGGGGAGTCACACGACTATGGCTACACCTTC; CDR3aa: CASSQGPGQGESHDYGYTF
d_gene: -; abundance: -; j_gene: TRBJ1-4; v_gene: TRBV5-1; CDR3nt: TGCGCCAGCAGCTTACGGGGGAATGAGGAAAAACTGTTTTTT; CDR3aa: CASSLRGNEEKLFF
d_gene: -; abundance: -; j_gene: TRBJ1-1; v_gene: TRBV12-5; CDR3nt: TGTGCTAGTGGTTTGGTAGCGAACACTGAAGCTTTCTTT; CDR3aa: CASGLVANTEAFF
d_gene: -; abundance: once; j_gene: TRBJ1-5; v_gene: TRBV4-1; CDR3nt: TGCGCCAGCAGCCCCTTCGGGGTAACCAGCAATCAGCCCCAGCATTTT; CDR3aa: CASSPFGVTSNQPQHF
d_gene: TRBD1; abundance: -; j_gene: TRBJ2-5; v_gene: TRBV11-2; CDR3nt: TGTGCCAGCATCAAGCTTATAGGGGGCGGTGAGACCCAGTACTTC; CDR3aa: CASIKLIGGGETQYF
d_gene: -; abundance: once; j_gene: TRBJ2-1; v_gene: TRBV18; CDR3nt: TGTGCCAGCTCACCCCAAGGACAGAGCTCCTACAATGAGCAGTTCTTC; CDR3aa: CASSPQGQSSYNEQFF
d_gene: TRBD1; abundance: few; j_gene: TRBJ1-4; v_gene: TRBV7-9; CDR3nt: TGTGCCAGCCAAAGGGGGCAAGACGAAAAACTGTTTTTT; CDR3aa: CASQRGQDEKLFF
d_gene: TRBD1; abundance: -; j_gene: TRBJ2-2; v_gene: TRBV4-1; CDR3nt: TGCGCCAGCAGCCAAGGCGGACAGGCGAACACCGGGGAGCTGTTTTTT; CDR3aa: CASSQGGQANTGELFF
d_gene: -; abundance: -; j_gene: TRBJ1-2; v_gene: TRBV2; CDR3nt: TGTGCCAGCAGTGGAGACGGCCTTAACTATGGCTACACCTTC; CDR3aa: CASSGDGLNYGYTF
d_gene: -; abundance: -; j_gene: TRBJ2-2; v_gene: TRBV9; CDR3nt: TGTGCCAGCACCATGGGGCAGGACAACACCGGGGAGCTGTTTTTT; CDR3aa: CASTMGQDNTGELFF
d_gene: TRBD1; abundance: -; j_gene: TRBJ1-2; v_gene: TRBV5-1; CDR3nt: TGCGCCAGTTCAGTTCAGGGGGTAGACTACGGCTACACCTTC; CDR3aa: CASSVQGVDYGYTF
d_gene: -; abundance: -; j_gene: TRBJ2-5; v_gene: TRBV11-1; CDR3nt: TGTGCCAGCAGCCCCCCACCAGGGTGGGCCCAGTACTTC; CDR3aa: CASSPPPGWAQYF
d_gene: TRBD1; abundance: -; j_gene: TRBJ1-4; v_gene: TRBV25-1; CDR3nt: TGTGCCAGCAGCCAGACAGGGATTAATGAAAAACTGTTTTTT; CDR3aa: CASSQTGINEKLFF
d_gene: TRBD1; abundance: -; j_gene: TRBJ1-1; v_gene: TRBV7-3; CDR3nt: TGTGCCAGCAGCCAAACAAGGACAGGGGGGACTGAAGCTTTCTTT; CDR3aa: CASSQTRTGGTEAFF
d_gene: -; abundance: -; j_gene: TRBJ1-6; v_gene: TRBV6-5; CDR3nt: TGTGCCAGCAGTTCCCAGGGGAGTTCACCCCTCCACTTT; CDR3aa: CASSSQGSSPLHF
d_gene: -; abundance: -; j_gene: TRBJ2-5; v_gene: TRBV30; CDR3nt: TGTGCCTGGAGTGTACAGGGCCCATTGGGGACCCAGTACTTC; CDR3aa: CAWSVQGPLGTQYF
d_gene: TRBD2; abundance: -; j_gene: TRBJ2-5; v_gene: TRBV7-9; CDR3nt: TGTGCCAGCAGCCCCGGGATTCTAGCGGGGGGACCAAACCAAGAGACCCAGTACTTC; CDR3aa: CASSPGILAGGPNQETQYF
d_gene: -; abundance: -; j_gene: TRBJ1-2; v_gene: TRBV10-1; CDR3nt: TGCGCCAGTAGAATGGGGGAGAGTAACTATGGCTACACCTTC; CDR3aa: CASRMGESNYGYTF
d_gene: TRBD1; abundance: -; j_gene: TRBJ1-6; v_gene: TRBV3-1/TRBV3-2; CDR3nt: TGTGCCAGCGCCGGGACAGGGGGATCACCCCTCCACTTT; CDR3aa: CASAGTGGSPLHF
d_gene: -; abundance: -; j_gene: TRBJ1-1; v_gene: TRBV9; CDR3nt: TGTGCCAGCAGCCCCGCCGGGGTGAACACTGAAGCTTTCTTT; CDR3aa: CASSPAGVNTEAFF
d_gene: -; abundance: -; j_gene: TRBJ2-2; v_gene: TRBV21-1; CDR3nt: TGTGCCTGGCCCGGGGCAGGGGGCGGGCCCGGGGAGCTGTTTTTT; CDR3aa: CAWPGAGGGPGELFF
d_gene: -; abundance: -; j_gene: TRBJ1-1; v_gene: TRBV11-2; CDR3nt: TGTGCCAGCAGCTTCCCTTGGGGGGCCACTGAAGCTTTCTTT; CDR3aa: CASSFPWGATEAFF
d_gene: -; abundance: -; j_gene: TRBJ1-5; v_gene: TRBV3-1/TRBV3-2; CDR3nt: TGTGCCAGCAGCATGCACAGCAATCAGCCCCAGCATTTT; CDR3aa: CASSMHSNQPQHF
d_gene: -; abundance: once; j_gene: TRBJ2-5; v_gene: TRBV7-3; CDR3nt: TGTGCCAGCAGCTTCAATTTCCAAGAGACCCAGTACTTC; CDR3aa: CASSFNFQETQYF
d_gene: TRBD2; abundance: -; j_gene: TRBJ2-1; v_gene: TRBV2; CDR3nt: TGTGCCAGCAGTGACATTACTAGCGGAAACAATGAGCAGTTCTTC; CDR3aa: CASSDITSGNNEQFF
d_gene: TRBD2; abundance: -; j_gene: TRBJ2-2; v_gene: TRBV20-1; CDR3nt: TGCAGTGCTAGTGATCCGGGACTAGCGGGGGGCCACGGGGAGCTGTTTTTT; CDR3aa: CSASDPGLAGGHGELFF
d_gene: TRBD1; abundance: -; j_gene: TRBJ2-1; v_gene: TRBV7-9; CDR3nt: TGTGCCAGCAGCCTGGGACAGGGGGGCTACAATGAGCAGTTCTTC; CDR3aa: CASSLGQGGYNEQFF
d_gene: -; abundance: once; j_gene: TRBJ2-3; v_gene: TRBV24-1; CDR3nt: TGTGCCACCAGTGATTTCAAAGATACGCAGTATTTT; CDR3aa: CATSDFKDTQYF
d_gene: -; abundance: -; j_gene: TRBJ1-1; v_gene: TRBV25-1; CDR3nt: TGTGCCAGCGTTAGTCCCGGGATGCTTGGGGCTTTCTTT; CDR3aa: CASVSPGMLGAFF
d_gene: TRBD1; abundance: -; j_gene: TRBJ1-2; v_gene: TRBV4-1; CDR3nt: TGCGCCAGCAGCCAGGCCACCGACAGGGCTCATGGCTACACCTTC; CDR3aa: CASSQATDRAHGYTF
d_gene: -; abundance: -; j_gene: TRBJ2-3; v_gene: TRBV6-4; CDR3nt: TGTGCCAGCAGTGTTGCAGGGGGCACAGATACGCAGTATTTT; CDR3aa: CASSVAGGTDTQYF
d_gene: TRBD1; abundance: -; j_gene: TRBJ2-2; v_gene: TRBV2; CDR3nt: TGTGCCAGCAGAGGGACAGTTAACACCGGGGAGCTGTTTTTT; CDR3aa: CASRGTVNTGELFF
d_gene: -; abundance: -; j_gene: TRBJ1-1; v_gene: TRBV18; CDR3nt: TGTGCCAGCTCACCCGTCTTCAACACTGAAGCTTTCTTT; CDR3aa: CASSPVFNTEAFF
d_gene: -; abundance: -; j_gene: TRBJ1-4; v_gene: TRBV5-1; CDR3nt: TGCGCCAGCAGCCTCGGGGGGGCTAATGAAAAACTGTTTTTT; CDR3aa: CASSLGGANEKLFF
d_gene: TRBD1; abundance: -; j_gene: TRBJ2-7; v_gene: TRBV5-1; CDR3nt: TGCGCCAGCAGCCAGGACAGGGGGCGATTTATGTACGAGCAGTACTTC; CDR3aa: CASSQDRGRFMYEQYF
d_gene: -; abundance: -; j_gene: TRBJ2-3; v_gene: TRBV6-6; CDR3nt: TGTGCCAGCTCCGGCGTCACAGATACGCAGTATTTT; CDR3aa: CASSGVTDTQYF
d_gene: -; abundance: -; j_gene: TRBJ2-4; v_gene: TRBV12-3/TRBV12-4; CDR3nt: TGTGCCAGCAGTTTGGGTGGGAACATTCAGTACTTC; CDR3aa: CASSLGGNIQYF
d_gene: TRBD2; abundance: -; j_gene: TRBJ2-3; v_gene: TRBV2; CDR3nt: TGTGCCAGCAGTGCGGTAGCGGGGCCGAGCACAGATACGCAGTATTTT; CDR3aa: CASSAVAGPSTDTQYF